This is a list of T cell receptor beta chains from one sample in a study of blood T cell repertoires in COVID-19. The table came from immunoSEQ multiplex PCR; TCRdb's copy has only in-frame clones and leaves some out. Counted here are over 300,000 clones, more than 80% occurring once; the ten biggest clones make up nearly 6.5%. Sequenced sample: peripheral blood. These receptors were taken from a man younger than 30 who had recovered from COVID-19. CDR3s include the opening cysteine and the closing phenylalanine or tryptophan. The D gene is left open where the match is weak. Only part of the rows carry a size: once, few, many, or a class if the clone is expanded.

D: .; size: .; V: TRBV5-1; J: TRBJ1-1; DNA: TGCGCCAGCAGCTTAGGACCGGGGGGCACTGAAGCTTTCTTT; CDR3: CASSLGPGGTEAFF
D: .; size: .; V: TRBV29-1; J: TRBJ2-1; DNA: TGCAGTCGAGGGGGGGGGATAGACAATGAGCAGTTCTTC; CDR3: CSRGGGIDNEQFF
D: TRBD2; size: .; V: TRBV6-5; J: TRBJ2-7; DNA: TGTGCCAGCAGTTATGCTAGCGGGATGGACTACGAGCAGTACTTC; CDR3: CASSYASGMDYEQYF
D: TRBD1; size: .; V: TRBV6-2/TRBV6-3; J: TRBJ2-3; DNA: TGTGCCAGCAGTTACGGGACAGAGCTCACAGATACGCAGTATTTT; CDR3: CASSYGTELTDTQYF
D: TRBD1; size: .; V: TRBV12-3/TRBV12-4; J: TRBJ2-7; DNA: TGTGCCAGTCAAGGGGGCCTCACCTACGAGCAGTACTTC; CDR3: CASQGGLTYEQYF
D: TRBD1; size: once; V: TRBV25-1; J: TRBJ2-7; DNA: TGTGCCAGCAGTGAGCCAGGATCAGGGGGTTACGAGCAGTACTTC; CDR3: CASSEPGSGGYEQYF
D: TRBD1; size: .; V: TRBV7-9; J: TRBJ1-2; DNA: TGTGCCAGCAGCTCGCGTGTGGGGACAGCTATCTATGGCTACACCTTC; CDR3: CASSSRVGTAIYGYTF
D: TRBD1; size: .; V: TRBV9; J: TRBJ2-3; DNA: TGTGCCAGCAGCGCCGGGACAGGGTTCACAGATACGCAGTATTTT; CDR3: CASSAGTGFTDTQYF
D: TRBD2; size: .; V: TRBV5-1; J: TRBJ2-5; DNA: TGCGCCAGCAGCTTGCTAGCGGGCAGAGAGACCCAGTACTTC; CDR3: CASSLLAGRETQYF
D: TRBD2; size: .; V: TRBV9; J: TRBJ2-4; DNA: TGTGCCAGCAGCTTCTCTGGCGGGGGTTCCGTGAACATTCAGTACTTC; CDR3: CASSFSGGGSVNIQYF
D: .; size: .; V: TRBV20-1; J: TRBJ2-5; DNA: TGCAGTGCTAGTGGTGGGCTGCCCCACCAAGAGACCCAGTACTTC; CDR3: CSASGGLPHQETQYF
D: TRBD1; size: .; V: TRBV9; J: TRBJ2-7; DNA: TGTGCCAGCACCCCAGGGGGGACAGGGAACTACGAGCAGTACTTC; CDR3: CASTPGGTGNYEQYF
D: .; size: .; V: TRBV5-4; J: TRBJ2-7; DNA: TGTGCCAGCAGCTTGGGCAGGGTCAACGAGCAGTACTTC; CDR3: CASSLGRVNEQYF
D: TRBD1; size: .; V: TRBV4-1; J: TRBJ2-7; DNA: TGCGCCAGCAGCCACAGAGACAGGGGATCCTACGAGCAGTACTTC; CDR3: CASSHRDRGSYEQYF
D: TRBD2; size: .; V: TRBV19; J: TRBJ2-7; DNA: TGTGCCAGTAGTATAATGGGACTAGCGGGAGGGCGGAATGAGCAGTACTTC; CDR3: CASSIMGLAGGRNEQYF
D: TRBD2; size: once; V: TRBV5-1; J: TRBJ2-5; DNA: TGCGCCAGCAGCTTGCTAGCGGTACAAGAGACCCAGTACTTC; CDR3: CASSLLAVQETQYF
D: TRBD1; size: .; V: TRBV18; J: TRBJ2-7; DNA: TGTGCCAGCTCACCACCGTTGGACAGGGCGTGGGAGCAGTACTTC; CDR3: CASSPPLDRAWEQYF
D: .; size: .; V: TRBV19; J: TRBJ2-7; DNA: TGTGCCAGTAGGGACCCCGGAGGGACCCTAGAGCAGTACTTC; CDR3: CASRDPGGTLEQYF
D: .; size: .; V: TRBV12-3/TRBV12-4; J: TRBJ2-3; DNA: TGTGCCAGCAGTCAGGGATGGGATACGCAGTATTTT; CDR3: CASSQGWDTQYF
D: .; size: once; V: TRBV3-1/TRBV3-2; J: TRBJ1-2; DNA: TGTGCCAGCAGCCAAGGGACGGCGGCAGGGATGGGTGCTAACTATGGCTACACCTTC; CDR3: CASSQGTAAGMGANYGYTF
D: .; size: .; V: TRBV5-1; J: TRBJ2-3; DNA: TGCGCCAGCAGCTTGGTTTGGCGGGGAGGCACAGATACGCAGTATTTT; CDR3: CASSLVWRGGTDTQYF
D: .; size: .; V: TRBV28; J: TRBJ1-1; DNA: TGTGCCAGCGTTAGCTCTTTGAACACTGAAGCTTTCTTT; CDR3: CASVSSLNTEAFF
D: TRBD1; size: .; V: TRBV2; J: TRBJ1-5; DNA: TGTGCCAGCAGTGACGGTTCTGGGACAGGGCAGCCCCAGCATTTT; CDR3: CASSDGSGTGQPQHF
D: TRBD1; size: .; V: TRBV18; J: TRBJ1-5; DNA: TGTGCCAGCTCACCAACAGGGGCGAGCAATCAGCCCCAGCATTTT; CDR3: CASSPTGASNQPQHF
D: .; size: .; V: TRBV7-2; J: TRBJ2-5; DNA: TGTGCCAGCAGCTTTGTTGCCTCAGGGGAGACCCAGTACTTC; CDR3: CASSFVASGETQYF
D: .; size: .; V: TRBV25-1; J: TRBJ1-4; DNA: TGTGCCAGCAGTGTAAGAGCAACTAATGAAAAACTGTTTTTT; CDR3: CASSVRATNEKLFF
D: TRBD2; size: .; V: TRBV5-6; J: TRBJ2-1; DNA: TGTGCCAGCAGCTTGGTGGCTAGCGGCTCCTACAATGAGCAGTTCTTC; CDR3: CASSLVASGSYNEQFF
D: .; size: .; V: TRBV21-1; J: TRBJ2-7; DNA: TGTGCCACCTACAGCTACGAGCAGTACTTC; CDR3: CATYSYEQYF
D: TRBD2; size: .; V: TRBV6-5; J: TRBJ2-5; DNA: TGTGCCAGCAGTTTGGGACTAGCCCGGGAGACCCAGTACTTC; CDR3: CASSLGLARETQYF
D: .; size: .; V: TRBV12-2; J: TRBJ1-4; DNA: TGTGCAAGCCGGGGGGGTAATGAAAAACTGTTTTTT; CDR3: CASRGGNEKLFF
D: .; size: .; V: TRBV5-4; J: TRBJ2-2; DNA: TGTGCCAGCAGCTTGGGAGTTTCGGCCGGGGAGCTGTTTTTT; CDR3: CASSLGVSAGELFF
D: .; size: .; V: TRBV12-3/TRBV12-4; J: TRBJ2-3; DNA: TGTGCCAGCAGTTCAGTTTTCGCAGATACGCAGTATTTT; CDR3: CASSSVFADTQYF
D: TRBD1; size: .; V: TRBV2; J: TRBJ2-5; DNA: TGTGCCAGCAGTGAAGCCGGGACAGAAGAGACCCAGTACTTC; CDR3: CASSEAGTEETQYF
D: TRBD2; size: .; V: TRBV5-4; J: TRBJ2-1; DNA: TGTGCCAGCAGATCCTGGACTAGCGGGAGTATCAATGAGCAGTTCTTC; CDR3: CASRSWTSGSINEQFF
D: TRBD1; size: once; V: TRBV30; J: TRBJ2-1; DNA: TGTGCCTGGAGTATACAGGGGGCACTCAATGAGCAGTTCTTC; CDR3: CAWSIQGALNEQFF
D: .; size: .; V: TRBV5-6; J: TRBJ2-7; DNA: TGTGCCAGCAGCTCCGGGGGCTCCTACGAGCAGTACTTC; CDR3: CASSSGGSYEQYF
D: .; size: .; V: TRBV30; J: TRBJ2-7; DNA: TGTGCCTGGTCCACATATTCTCTCGAGCAGTACTTC; CDR3: CAWSTYSLEQYF
D: TRBD1; size: .; V: TRBV4-3; J: TRBJ1-4; DNA: TGCGCCAGCAGCCAAGAATTCAGGGGGAAGGGTAATGAAAAACTGTTTTTT; CDR3: CASSQEFRGKGNEKLFF
D: TRBD1; size: .; V: TRBV7-2; J: TRBJ1-2; DNA: TGTGCCAGCAGCTTAGACAGGGGGAACTATGGCTACACCTTC; CDR3: CASSLDRGNYGYTF
D: .; size: .; V: TRBV5-1; J: TRBJ2-2; DNA: TGCGCCAGCAGCTTGGAGGCGGGTAGGGAGCTGTTTTTT; CDR3: CASSLEAGRELFF
D: .; size: once; V: TRBV18; J: TRBJ1-1; DNA: TGTGCCAGCTCTCAAGCGAACACTGAAGCTTTCTTT; CDR3: CASSQANTEAFF
D: TRBD1; size: .; V: TRBV5-5; J: TRBJ2-1; DNA: TGTGCCAGCAGCCCCTACCTAGGGACAGGGATCTACAATGAGCAGTTCTTC; CDR3: CASSPYLGTGIYNEQFF
D: .; size: once; V: TRBV30; J: TRBJ1-4; DNA: TGTGCCTGGAACAGGGCAGAAGGAGAAAAACTGTTTTTT; CDR3: CAWNRAEGEKLFF